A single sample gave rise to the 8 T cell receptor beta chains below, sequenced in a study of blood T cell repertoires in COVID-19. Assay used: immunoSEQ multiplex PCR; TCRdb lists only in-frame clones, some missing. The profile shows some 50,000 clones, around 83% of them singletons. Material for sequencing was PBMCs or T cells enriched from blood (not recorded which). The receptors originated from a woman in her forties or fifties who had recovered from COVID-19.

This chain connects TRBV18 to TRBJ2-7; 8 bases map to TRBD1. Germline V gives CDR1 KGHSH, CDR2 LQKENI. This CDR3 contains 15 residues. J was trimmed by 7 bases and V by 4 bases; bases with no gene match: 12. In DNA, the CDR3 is TGTGCCAGCTCACGCGGGACAGGTGGGGCTGGGGAGCAGTACTTC. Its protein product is CASSRGTGGAGEQYF.

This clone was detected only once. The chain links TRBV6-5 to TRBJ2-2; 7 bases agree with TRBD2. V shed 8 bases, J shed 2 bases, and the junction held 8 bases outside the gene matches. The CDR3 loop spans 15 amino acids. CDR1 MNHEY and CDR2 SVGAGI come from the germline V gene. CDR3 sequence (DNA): TGTGCCAGCGCGGGCCCGGGGGGAAACACCGGGGAGCTGTTTTTT. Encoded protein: CASAGPGGNTGELFF.

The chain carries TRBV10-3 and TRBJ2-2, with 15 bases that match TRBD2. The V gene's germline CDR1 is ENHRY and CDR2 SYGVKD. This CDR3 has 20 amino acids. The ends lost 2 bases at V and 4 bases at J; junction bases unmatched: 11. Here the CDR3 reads CAISERLGLAGGPGTGELFF. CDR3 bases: TGTGCCATCAGTGAGAGACTTGGACTAGCGGGGGGGCCGGGCACCGGGGAGCTGTTTTTT.

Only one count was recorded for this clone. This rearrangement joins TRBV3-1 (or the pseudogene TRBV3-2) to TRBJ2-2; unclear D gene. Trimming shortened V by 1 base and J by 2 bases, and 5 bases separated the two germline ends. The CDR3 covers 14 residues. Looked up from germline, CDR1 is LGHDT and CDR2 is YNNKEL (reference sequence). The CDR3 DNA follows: TGTGCCAGCAGCCAAGCCCTCAACACCGGGGAGCTGTTTTTT. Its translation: CASSQALNTGELFF.

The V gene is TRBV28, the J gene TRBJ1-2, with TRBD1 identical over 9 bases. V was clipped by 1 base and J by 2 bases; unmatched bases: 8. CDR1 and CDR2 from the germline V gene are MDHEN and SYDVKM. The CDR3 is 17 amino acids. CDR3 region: CASSLSPGQGNNYGYTF. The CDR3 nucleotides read TGTGCCAGCAGTTTATCCCCGGGACAGGGAAACAACTATGGCTACACCTTC.

The CDR3 DNA follows: TGTGCCAGCAGTTTAGGCGGAGGCACTGAAGCTTTCTTT. Its translation: CASSLGGGTEAFF. The chain is built from TRBV27 and TRBJ1-1; D uncertain. V was shortened by 2 bases and J by 4 bases, with 8 bases between the two germline ends. Germline V gives CDR1 MNHEY, CDR2 SMNVEV (reference sequence). The CDR3 is 13 amino acids.

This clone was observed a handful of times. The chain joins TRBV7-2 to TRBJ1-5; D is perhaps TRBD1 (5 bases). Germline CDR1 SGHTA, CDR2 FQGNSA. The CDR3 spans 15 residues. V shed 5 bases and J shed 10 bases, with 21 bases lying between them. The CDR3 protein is CASSKGVQDMGPQHF. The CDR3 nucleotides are TGTGCCAGCAGCAAAGGGGTACAGGACATGGGCCCCCAGCATTTT.

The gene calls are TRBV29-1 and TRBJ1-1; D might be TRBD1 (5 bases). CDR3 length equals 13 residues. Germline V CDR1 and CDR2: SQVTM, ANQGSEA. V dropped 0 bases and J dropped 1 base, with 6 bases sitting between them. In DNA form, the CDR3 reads TGCAGCGTTGAAGAACAGGAGAACACTGAAGCTTTCTTT. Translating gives CSVEEQENTEAFF.